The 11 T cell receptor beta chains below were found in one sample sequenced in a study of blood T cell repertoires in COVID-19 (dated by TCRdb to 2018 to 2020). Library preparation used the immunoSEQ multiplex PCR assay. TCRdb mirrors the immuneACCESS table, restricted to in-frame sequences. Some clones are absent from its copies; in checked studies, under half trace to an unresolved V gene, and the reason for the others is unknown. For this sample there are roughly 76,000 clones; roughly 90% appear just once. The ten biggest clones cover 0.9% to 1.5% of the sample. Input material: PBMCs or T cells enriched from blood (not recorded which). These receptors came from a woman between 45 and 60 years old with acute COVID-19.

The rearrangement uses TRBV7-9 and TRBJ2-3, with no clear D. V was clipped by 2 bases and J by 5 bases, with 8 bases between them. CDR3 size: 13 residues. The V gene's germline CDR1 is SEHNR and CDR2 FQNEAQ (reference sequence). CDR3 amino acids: CASSLMSGDTQYF. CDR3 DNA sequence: TGTGCCAGCAGCTTAATGTCGGGAGATACGCAGTATTTT.

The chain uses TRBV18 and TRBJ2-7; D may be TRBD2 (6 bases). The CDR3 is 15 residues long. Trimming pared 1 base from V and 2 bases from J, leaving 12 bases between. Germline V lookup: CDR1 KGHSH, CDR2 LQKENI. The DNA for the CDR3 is TGTGCCAGCTCACCACGGGACTCGGCCCCCTACGAGCAGTACTTC. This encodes CASSPRDSAPYEQYF.

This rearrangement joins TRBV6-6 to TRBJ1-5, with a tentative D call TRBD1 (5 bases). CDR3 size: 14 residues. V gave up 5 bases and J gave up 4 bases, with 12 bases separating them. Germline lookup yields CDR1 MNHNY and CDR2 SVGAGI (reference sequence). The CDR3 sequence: CASSPDSRNQPQHF. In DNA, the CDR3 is TGTGCCAGCAGTCCCGACAGTCGGAATCAGCCCCAGCATTTT.

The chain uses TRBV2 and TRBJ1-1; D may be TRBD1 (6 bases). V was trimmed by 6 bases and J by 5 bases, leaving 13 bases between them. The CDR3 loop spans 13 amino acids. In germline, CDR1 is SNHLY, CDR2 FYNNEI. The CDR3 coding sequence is TGTGCCAGCAGCGATCAACAGGGAACTGAAGCTTTCTTT. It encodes CASSDQQGTEAFF.

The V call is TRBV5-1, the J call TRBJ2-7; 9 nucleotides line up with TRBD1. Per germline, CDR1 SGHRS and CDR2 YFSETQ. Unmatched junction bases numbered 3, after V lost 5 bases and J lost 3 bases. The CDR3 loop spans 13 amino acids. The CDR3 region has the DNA TGCGCCAGCAGTACAGGGGGCTACTACGAGCAGTACTTC. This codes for CASSTGGYYEQYF.

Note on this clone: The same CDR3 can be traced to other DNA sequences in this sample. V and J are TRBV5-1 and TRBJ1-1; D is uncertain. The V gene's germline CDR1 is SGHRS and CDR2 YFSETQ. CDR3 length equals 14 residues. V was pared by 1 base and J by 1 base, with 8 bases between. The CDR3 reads CASSLTGSNTEAFF. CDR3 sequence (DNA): TGCGCCAGCAGCTTGACGGGGTCGAACACTGAAGCTTTCTTT.

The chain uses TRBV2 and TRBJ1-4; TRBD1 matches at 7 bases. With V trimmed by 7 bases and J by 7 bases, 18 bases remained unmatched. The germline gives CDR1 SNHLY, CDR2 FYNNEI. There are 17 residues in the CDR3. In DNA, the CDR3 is TGTGCCAGCACCAGATCGCGCGTTGGACAGGCCGGTGAAAAACTGTTTTTT. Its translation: CASTRSRVGQAGEKLFF.

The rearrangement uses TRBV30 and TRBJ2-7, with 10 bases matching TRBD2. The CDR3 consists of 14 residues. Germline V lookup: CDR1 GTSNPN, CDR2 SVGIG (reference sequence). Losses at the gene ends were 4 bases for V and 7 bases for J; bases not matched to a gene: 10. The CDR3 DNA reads TGTGCCTGGATAAGGCTAGCGGGAGTGGGGGAGCAGTACTTC. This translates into CAWIRLAGVGEQYF.

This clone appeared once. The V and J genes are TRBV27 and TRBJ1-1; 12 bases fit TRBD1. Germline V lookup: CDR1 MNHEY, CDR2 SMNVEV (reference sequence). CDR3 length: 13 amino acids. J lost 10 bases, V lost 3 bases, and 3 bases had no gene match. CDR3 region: CASSLGTGGRAFF. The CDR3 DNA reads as TGTGCCAGCAGTTTGGGGACAGGGGGCAGAGCTTTCTTT.

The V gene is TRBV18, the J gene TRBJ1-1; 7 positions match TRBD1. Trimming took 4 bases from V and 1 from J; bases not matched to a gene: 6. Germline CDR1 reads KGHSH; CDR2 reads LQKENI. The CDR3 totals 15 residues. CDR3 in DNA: TGTGCCAGCTCACTTACAGGGGCGGAGAACACTGAAGCTTTCTTT. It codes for CASSLTGAENTEAFF.

The CDR3 nucleotides read TGCAGTGCCCCGGGTGGCTACACCTTC. The encoded protein is CSAPGGYTF. The J gene is TRBJ1-2, the V gene TRBV20-1, with D unclear. The CDR3 is 9 residues long. The ends were cut back, 6 bases at V and 7 bases at J, with 6 bases in the middle. Per the germline V gene, CDR1 is DFQATT and CDR2 is SNEGSKA (reference sequence).